These 32 T cell receptor beta chains were sequenced from one sample in a study of T cells after yellow fever vaccination. TCRdb processed the 5' RACE reads anew with MiXCR; each CDR3 protein has one entry. This table has about 260,000 distinct CDR3 sequences, around 13% appearing once. The material was CD4+ T cells sorted from PBMCs, obtained 45 days after the yellow fever booster vaccination. The receptors originated from a man aged 30 to 39 who received the YFV17D yellow fever vaccine.

This clonotype showed up just a few times. The chain joins TRBV27 to TRBJ1-4, with no clear D. The CDR3 totals 13 residues. Deletions cut 6 bases from V and 7 bases from J, with 12 bases between. The germline gives CDR1 MNHEY, CDR2 SMNVEV (reference sequence). CDR3 in amino acids: CASSPRRGEKLFF. Written as DNA, the CDR3 is TGTGCCAGCAGCCCCAGGAGAGGTGAAAAACTGTTTTTT.

The gene calls are TRBV12-3 or TRBV12-4 and TRBJ1-1; no definite D call. Trimming removed 1 base from V and 7 bases from J, with 7 bases in between. This CDR3 is built from 12 residues. The CDR3 DNA follows: TGTGCCAGCAGTTTAGTTACGGGTGAAGCTTTCTTT. Its translation: CASSLVTGEAFF.

This clonotype was seen a handful of times. The J gene is TRBJ2-2, the V gene TRBV5-1, with TRBD1 as a possible D gene (5 bases). Germline V gene lookup returns CDR1 SGHRS and CDR2 YFSETQ. This CDR3 is 15 amino acids long. The V end was cut by 5 bases, the J end by 3 bases, with 14 bases between. CDR3 in DNA: TGCGCCAGCAGGAATTCTACAGGAGACACCGGGGAGCTGTTTTTT. It translates to CASRNSTGDTGELFF.

V gene TRBV20-1 combines with J gene TRBJ1-4; D may be TRBD1 (6 bases). The V and J ends lost 6 bases and 4 bases respectively, with 15 bases between them. The CDR3 has 14 residues. Germline CDR1 is DFQATT and CDR2 is SNEGSKA (reference sequence). This CDR3 reads CSAKTGTRNEKLFF. The CDR3 coding sequence is TGCAGTGCGAAGACCGGGACACGTAATGAAAAACTGTTTTTT.

About this clonotype itself: An end of the junction differs from the germline gene, which may be a read error. CDR3 loop: CCAREARGQGATGELFF. As DNA, the CDR3 is TGCTGTGCTAGAGAGGCCAGAGGACAGGGGGCCACCGGGGAGCTGTTTTTT. The chain couples TRBV20-1 to TRBJ2-2; 11 nucleotides align to TRBD1. The germline CDR1 and CDR2 sequences are DFQATT and SNEGSKA (reference sequence). The CDR3 runs to 17 residues.

The rearrangement joins TRBV7-2 to TRBJ2-2; 11 nucleotides line up with TRBD2. CDR3 length: 15 residues. Germline V gene lookup returns CDR1 SGHTA and CDR2 FQGNSA. Trimming took 5 bases from V and 6 from J; bases not matched to a gene: 5. CDR3 sequence (DNA): TGTGCCAGCAGCGTCACTAGCGGGAGAGCCGGGGAGCTGTTTTTT. It specifies CASSVTSGRAGELFF.

This clonotype was seen more than once but under ten times. The chain has TRBV12-3 or TRBV12-4 and TRBJ2-7, with 11 bases fitting TRBD2. V was clipped by 6 bases and J by 1 base; unmatched bases: 5. The CDR3 consists of 15 residues. In DNA, the CDR3 is TGTGCCAGCAGATCCTTAGCGGGAGGGTCCTACGAGCAGTACTTC. This gives the protein CASRSLAGGSYEQYF.

This clonotype was seen more than once but under ten times. The V gene is TRBV4-3, the J gene TRBJ2-1; 8 nucleotides line up with TRBD2. The CDR3 length is 18 residues. Germline loops: CDR1 LGHNA, CDR2 YSLEER. Trimming took 0 bases from V and 7 from J; bases not matched to a gene: 14. The CDR3 nucleotides read TGCGCCAGCAGCCAAGATTTCCGGGGGGGTAGCCAGAGGAATGAGCAGTTCTTC. Protein product: CASSQDFRGGSQRNEQFF.

This clonotype turned up a few times. In nucleotides, the CDR3 is TGCGCCAGCAGTAGCCGACAGGGGGTATACGAGCAGTACTTC. Protein: CASSSRQGVYEQYF. The chain is built from TRBV4-3 and TRBJ2-7; TRBD1 aligns across 9 bases. Unmatched junction bases numbered 7, after V lost 6 bases and J lost 4 bases. The CDR3 totals 14 residues. Germline V lookup: CDR1 LGHNA, CDR2 YSLEER.

This clonotype appeared many times. V gene TRBV4-3 combines with J gene TRBJ2-7, with D unclear. Trimming took 5 bases from V and 0 from J, leaving 8 bases between them. The CDR3 runs to 13 residues. The germline V gene encodes CDR1 LGHNA and CDR2 YSLEER. The CDR3 is CASSKENSYEQYF. The CDR3 coding sequence is TGCGCCAGCAGCAAGGAGAACTCCTACGAGCAGTACTTC.

This clonotype was seen many times. The chain uses TRBV4-2 and TRBJ2-2; the match to TRBD2 covers 11 bases. CDR1 is LGHNA and CDR2 is YNFKEQ in the germline V gene. Germline trimming cut 0 bases from V and 6 bases from J; bases unmatched to any gene: 9. The CDR3 is 18 amino acids. This chain's CDR3 is CASSQEPRLAGGSGELFF. CDR3 nucleotide sequence: TGTGCCAGCAGCCAAGAACCCCGGCTAGCGGGAGGCTCCGGGGAGCTGTTTTTT.

CDR3 amino acids: CASSPGLAEPLGVYEQYF. In DNA, the CDR3 is TGTGCCAGCAGCCCCGGACTAGCGGAACCTCTCGGGGTCTACGAGCAGTACTTC. J is TRBJ2-7 and V is TRBV11-1, with 10 bases lining up with TRBD2. Germline trimming cut 5 bases from V and 3 bases from J; bases unmatched to any gene: 16. The CDR3 consists of 18 residues. The germline CDR1 and CDR2 sequences are SGHAT and FQDESV (reference sequence). Filled out from reference TRBV11-1 and TRBJ2-7, the complete variable domain reads EAEVAQSPRYKITEKSQAVAFWCDPISGHATLYWYRQILGQGPELLVQFQDESVVDDSQLPKDRFSAERLKGVDSTLKIQPAELGDSAMYLCASSPGLAEPLGVYEQYFGPGTRLTVT.

The V and J genes are TRBV7-9 and TRBJ2-7; D not certain. This CDR3 has 13 amino acids. The germline gives CDR1 SEHNR, CDR2 FQNEAQ (reference sequence). Trimming stripped 1 base from V and 4 bases from J, with 8 bases between. The CDR3 loop reads CASSLGREYEQYF. CDR3 DNA sequence: TGTGCCAGCAGCTTAGGCAGAGAGTACGAGCAGTACTTC.

There are a few counts of this clonotype. J is TRBJ2-1 and V is TRBV18; 11 nucleotides line up with TRBD2. V was pared by 6 bases and J by 2 bases, with 6 bases of the junction left unmatched. Germline V lookup: CDR1 KGHSH, CDR2 LQKENI. The length of the CDR3 is 16 residues. The CDR3 nucleotides are TGTGCCAGCTCGCCCCTAGCGGGGGGAACCTACAATGAGCAGTTCTTC. Amino acids: CASSPLAGGTYNEQFF. The entire variable domain, with the rest obtained from reference TRBV18 and TRBJ2-1, is as follows: NAGVMQNPRHLVRRRGQEARLRCSPMKGHSHVYWYRQLPEEGLKFMVYLQKENIIDESGMPKERFSAEFPKEGPSILRIQQVVRGDSAAYFCASSPLAGGTYNEQFFGPGTRLTVL.

A few counts support this clonotype. The chain uses TRBV12-3 or TRBV12-4 and TRBJ1-5; TRBD1 matches 8 bases. J lost 1 base, V lost 6 bases, and 2 bases had no gene match. CDR3 length equals 14 residues. The CDR3 loop reads CASRYRGSNQPQHF. In DNA form, the CDR3 reads TGTGCCAGCAGATACAGGGGGAGCAATCAGCCCCAGCATTTT.

The chain carries TRBV7-8 and TRBJ2-5; no reliable D call. CDR1 is SGHVS and CDR2 is FQNEAQ in the germline V gene. The V gene lost 1 base and the J gene lost 5 bases, with 11 bases spanning the gap. CDR3 length: 14 amino acids. The CDR3 DNA reads as TGTGCCAGCAGCTTAGTGGGATGTCGGGAGACCCAGTACTTC. Amino acid sequence: CASSLVGCRETQYF.

This clonotype came up a few times. The chain combines TRBV5-1 with TRBJ2-3; D call uncertain. Trimming took off 0 bases at V and 6 bases at J, with 11 bases between the two ends. CDR3 length equals 14 residues. Germline CDR1 is SGHRS and CDR2 is YFSETQ. Written as DNA, the CDR3 is TGCGCCAGCAGCTTGGCCCCCGGCCGGGATACGCAGTATTTT. Translation: CASSLAPGRDTQYF.

The table lists this clonotype with a few counts. The V gene is TRBV6-1, the J gene TRBJ2-7, with 9 bases aligning to TRBD1. This CDR3 has 15 residues. The germline CDR1 and CDR2 sequences are MNHNS and SASEGT. Losses at the gene ends were 6 bases for V and 3 bases for J; bases not matched to a gene: 9. CDR3 region: CASRPPGTGSYEQYF. CDR3 DNA sequence: TGTGCCAGCAGACCGCCCGGGACAGGGAGCTACGAGCAGTACTTC.

The V call is TRBV20-1, the J call TRBJ2-5, with D maybe TRBD1 (5 bases). CDR3 size: 13 residues. V lost 1 base to trimming and J lost 6 bases, with 12 bases between them. Germline V lookup: CDR1 DFQATT, CDR2 SNEGSKA (reference sequence). CDR3 in amino acids: CSARGGTLQTQYF. CDR3 nucleotide sequence: TGCAGTGCTAGAGGGGGCACGTTGCAGACCCAGTACTTC.

This clonotype was seen ten or more times. The chain has TRBV10-3 and TRBJ2-2; the D is unclear. CDR3 size: 14 residues. The ends were cut back, 3 bases at V and 3 bases at J, with 8 bases in the middle. Germline assignment: CDR1 ENHRY and CDR2 SYGVKD. The CDR3 sequence: CAISEGFDTGELFF. The CDR3 nucleotides are TGTGCCATCAGTGAAGGTTTCGACACCGGGGAGCTGTTTTTT.

This clonotype was detected only a few times. The chain joins TRBV6-1 to TRBJ1-2, with 7 bases fitting TRBD1. Germline V gives CDR1 MNHNS, CDR2 SASEGT. The CDR3 runs to 13 residues. J was trimmed by 4 bases and V by 6 bases; bases with no gene match: 5. This CDR3 reads CASRSGQRYGYTF. The DNA for the CDR3 is TGTGCCAGCAGGTCGGGACAGCGCTATGGCTACACCTTC.

This clonotype was detected only a few times. The chain recombines TRBV29-1 with TRBJ2-4; no clear D gene. The V end was cut by 4 bases, the J end by 0 bases, with 7 bases between. The germline CDR1 and CDR2 sequences are SQVTM and ANQGSEA. The CDR3 extends over 13 amino acids. The CDR3 nucleotides are TGCAGCGTTGGAAGCGAAGCCAAAAACATTCAGTACTTC. Its translation is CSVGSEAKNIQYF.

This clonotype was recorded many times. The V call is TRBV7-9, the J call TRBJ2-7; no definite D call. This CDR3 comprises 13 residues. Trimming took off 1 base at V and 3 bases at J, with 7 bases between the two ends. Germline V gene sequence: CDR1 SEHNR, CDR2 FQNEAQ (reference sequence). CDR3: CASSLGHGYEQYF. The CDR3 DNA follows: TGTGCCAGCAGCTTAGGACATGGCTACGAGCAGTACTTC.

This clonotype has at least ten counts. The chain recombines TRBV6-5 with TRBJ2-1; D is unclear. The CDR3 length is 11 residues. Trimming removed 2 bases from V and 5 bases from J, with 1 base in between. In germline, CDR1 is MNHEY, CDR2 SVGAGI. CDR3 in DNA: TGTGCCAGCAGTTACAACAATGAGCAGTTCTTC. This encodes CASSYNNEQFF.

The chain links TRBV7-9 to TRBJ2-1, with 10 bases that match TRBD1. J lost 14 bases, V lost 7 bases, and 17 bases had no gene match. Germline V CDR1 and CDR2: SEHNR, FQNEAQ (reference sequence). The CDR3 loop spans 15 amino acids. The CDR3 bases are TGTGCCAGCAAGGGAATGGGGGACAGGGGACCGTGGGAGTTCTTC. It is translated as CASKGMGDRGPWEFF. Together with reference TRBV7-9 and TRBJ2-1, the CDR3 gives the full variable domain: DTGVSQNPRHKITKRGQNVTFRCDPISEHNRLYWYRQTLGQGPEFLTYFQNEAQLEKSRLLSDRFSAERPKGSFSTLEIQRTEQGDSAMYLCASKGMGDRGPWEFFGPGTRLTVL.

This chain connects TRBV20-1 to TRBJ2-3, with TRBD2 matching over 7 bases. This CDR3 is 14 amino acids long. CDR1 is DFQATT, CDR2 SNEGSKA, per germline (reference sequence). The CDR3: CTAVTSERTDTQYF. The CDR3 DNA reads as TGCACAGCGGTTACTAGCGAGCGCACAGATACGCAGTATTTT.

V usage is TRBV19 and J usage is TRBJ2-7; D might be TRBD1 (6 bases). CDR3 size: 15 residues. Between the trimmed V and J ends, which lost 8 bases and 4 bases, there was a span of 21 bases. The germline V gene encodes CDR1 LNHDA and CDR2 SQIVND (reference sequence). CDR3 in amino acids: CASRQETHRGYEQYF. CDR3 coding DNA: TGTGCCAGTCGACAGGAAACCCACCGGGGATACGAGCAGTACTTC.

The rearrangement joins TRBV5-1 to TRBJ2-7, with D perhaps TRBD2 (7 bases). Trimming cost V 0 bases and J 2 bases, with 15 bases left between them. The CDR3 has 16 residues. Germline V gene lookup returns CDR1 SGHRS and CDR2 YFSETQ. CDR3: CASSLERTRGTYEQYF. Written as DNA, the CDR3 is TGCGCCAGCAGCTTGGAACGGACTAGGGGGACCTACGAGCAGTACTTC.

This clonotype came up a few times. This CDR3 reads CASSLYRSSRQGNQPQHF. Written as DNA, the CDR3 is TGTGCCAGCAGTTTATACCGTTCCTCTCGACAGGGCAATCAGCCCCAGCATTTT. The chain couples TRBV28 to TRBJ1-5; maybe TRBD1 (6 bases). The CDR3 contains 18 residues. V dropped 1 base and J dropped 2 bases, with 18 bases sitting between them. Germline CDR1 is MDHEN and CDR2 is SYDVKM.

The sample holds a few counts of this clonotype. V and J are TRBV30 and TRBJ1-5, with 7 positions matching TRBD1. This CDR3 has 12 residues. V lost 2 bases and J lost 7; bases outside the gene matches: 2. Germline V lookup: CDR1 GTSNPN, CDR2 SVGIG (reference sequence). The CDR3 here is CAWSNRGQPQHF. As DNA, the CDR3 is TGTGCCTGGAGTAACAGGGGACAGCCCCAGCATTTT.

This sequence joins TRBV20-1 and TRBJ2-3, with TRBD2 matching 12 bases. Germline trimming cut 5 bases from V and 7 bases from J; bases unmatched to any gene: 10. Germline CDR1 DFQATT, CDR2 SNEGSKA (reference sequence). The CDR3 has 15 amino acids. The CDR3 is CSAAHTSGRMNTQYF. The CDR3 DNA reads as TGCAGTGCTGCCCATACTAGCGGGAGGATGAATACGCAGTATTTT.

The genes are TRBV7-3 and TRBJ2-5; either TRBD1 or TRBD2 may fit D (6 bases each). Trimming cost V 3 bases and J 5 bases, with 16 bases left between them. The CDR3 covers 15 residues. The germline V gene has CDR1 SGHTA and CDR2 FQGTGA. CDR3 region: CASSFTPGARETQYF. CDR3 DNA: TGTGCCAGCAGCTTTACCCCGGGGGCGCGGGAGACCCAGTACTTC.